This TCR beta chain comes out of a study of blood T cell repertoires in COVID-19. The CDR3 spans 14 residues. CDR1 is MNHEY, CDR2 SMNVEV, per germline (reference sequence). Trimming took off 3 bases at V and 0 bases at J, with 8 bases between the two ends. The repertoire was sequenced with immunoSEQ multiplex PCR; TCRdb's copy has only in-frame clones and lacks some. The sample has about 78,000 clones, roughly 84% seen once. Specimen: peripheral blood. V is TRBV27 and J is TRBJ1-1; D unclear. This sequence originates from a man in his fifties with acute or convalescent COVID-19. CDR3 amino acids: CASSLAAMNTEAFF. The DNA for the CDR3 is TGTGCCAGCAGTTTGGCTGCCATGAACACTGAAGCTTTCTTT.